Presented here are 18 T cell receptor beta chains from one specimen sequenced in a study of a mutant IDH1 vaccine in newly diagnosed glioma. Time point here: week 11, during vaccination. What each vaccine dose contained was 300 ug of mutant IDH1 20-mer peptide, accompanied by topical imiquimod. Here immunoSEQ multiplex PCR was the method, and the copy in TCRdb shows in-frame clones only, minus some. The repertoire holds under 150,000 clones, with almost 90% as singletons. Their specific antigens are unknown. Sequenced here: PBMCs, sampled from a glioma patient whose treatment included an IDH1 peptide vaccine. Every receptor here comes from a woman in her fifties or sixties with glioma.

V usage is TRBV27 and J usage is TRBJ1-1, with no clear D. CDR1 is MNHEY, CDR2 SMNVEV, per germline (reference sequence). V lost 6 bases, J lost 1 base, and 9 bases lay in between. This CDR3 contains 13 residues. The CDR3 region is CASSSQANTEAFF. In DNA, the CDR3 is TGTGCCAGCAGCTCTCAAGCGAACACTGAAGCTTTCTTT.

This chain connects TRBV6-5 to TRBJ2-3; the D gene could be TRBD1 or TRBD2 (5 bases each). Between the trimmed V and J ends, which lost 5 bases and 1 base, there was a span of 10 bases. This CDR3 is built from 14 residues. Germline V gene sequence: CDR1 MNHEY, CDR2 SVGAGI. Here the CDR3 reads CASSNRDRTDTQYF. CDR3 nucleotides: TGTGCCAGCAGTAATCGGGACCGCACAGATACGCAGTATTTT.

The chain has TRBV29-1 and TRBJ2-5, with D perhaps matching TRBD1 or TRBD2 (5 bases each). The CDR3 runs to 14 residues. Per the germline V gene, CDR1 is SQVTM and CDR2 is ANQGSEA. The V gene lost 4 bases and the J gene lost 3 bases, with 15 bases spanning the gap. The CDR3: CSVGPGTDEETQYF. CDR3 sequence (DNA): TGCAGCGTTGGCCCAGGGACGGATGAAGAGACCCAGTACTTC. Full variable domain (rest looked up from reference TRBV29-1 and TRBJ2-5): SAVISQKPSRDICQRGTSLTIQCQVDSQVTMMFWYRQQPGQSLTLIATANQGSEATYESGFVIDKFPISRPNLTFSTLTVSNMSPEDSSIYLCSVGPGTDEETQYFGPGTRLLVL.

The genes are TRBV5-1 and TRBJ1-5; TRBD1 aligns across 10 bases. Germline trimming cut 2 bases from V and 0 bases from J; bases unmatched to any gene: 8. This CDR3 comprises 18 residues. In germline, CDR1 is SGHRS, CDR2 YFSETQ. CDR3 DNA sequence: TGCGCCAGCAGCTTTCCGGGACAGGGGAGATATAGCAATCAGCCCCAGCATTTT. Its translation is CASSFPGQGRYSNQPQHF.

The CDR3 loop reads CAIRGGQGQETQYF. The CDR3 nucleotides read TGTGCCATCCGGGGGGGACAGGGGCAAGAGACCCAGTACTTC. The rearrangement links TRBV10-3 to TRBJ2-5; 10 nucleotides line up with TRBD1. J was trimmed by 2 bases and V by 8 bases; bases with no gene match: 5. The CDR3 loop spans 14 amino acids. CDR1 is ENHRY, CDR2 SYGVKD, per germline.

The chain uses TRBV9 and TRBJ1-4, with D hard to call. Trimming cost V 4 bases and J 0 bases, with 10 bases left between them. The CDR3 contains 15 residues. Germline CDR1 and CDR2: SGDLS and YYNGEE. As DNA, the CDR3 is TGTGCCAGCAGCCCCCGCGGTGCAACTAATGAAAAACTGTTTTTT. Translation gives CASSPRGATNEKLFF.

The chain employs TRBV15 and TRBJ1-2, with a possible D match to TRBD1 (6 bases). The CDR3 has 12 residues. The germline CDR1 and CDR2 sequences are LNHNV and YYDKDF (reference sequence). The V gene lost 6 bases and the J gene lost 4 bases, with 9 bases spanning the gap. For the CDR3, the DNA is TGTGCCACCAGTGAGGGGGTCTATGGCTACACCTTC. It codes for CATSEGVYGYTF.

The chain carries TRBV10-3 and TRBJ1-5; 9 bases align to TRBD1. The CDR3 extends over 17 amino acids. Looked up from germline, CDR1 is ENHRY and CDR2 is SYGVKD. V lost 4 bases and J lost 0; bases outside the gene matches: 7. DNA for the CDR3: TGTGCCATCAGTGCAATTCGGACAGGGGATAGCAATCAGCCCCAGCATTTT. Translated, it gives CAISAIRTGDSNQPQHF.

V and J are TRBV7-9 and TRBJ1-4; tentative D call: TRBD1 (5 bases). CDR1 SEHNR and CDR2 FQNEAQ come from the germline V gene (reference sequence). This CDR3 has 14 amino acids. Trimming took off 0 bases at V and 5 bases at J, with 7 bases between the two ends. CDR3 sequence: CASSLAGANEKLFF. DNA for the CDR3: TGTGCCAGCAGCTTAGCCGGGGCAAATGAAAAACTGTTTTTT.

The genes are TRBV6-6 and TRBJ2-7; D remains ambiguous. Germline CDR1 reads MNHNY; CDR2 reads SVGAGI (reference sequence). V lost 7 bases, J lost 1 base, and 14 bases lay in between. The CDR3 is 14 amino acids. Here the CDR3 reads CASKGRVESYEQYF. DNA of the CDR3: TGTGCCAGCAAGGGAAGGGTTGAATCCTACGAGCAGTACTTC.

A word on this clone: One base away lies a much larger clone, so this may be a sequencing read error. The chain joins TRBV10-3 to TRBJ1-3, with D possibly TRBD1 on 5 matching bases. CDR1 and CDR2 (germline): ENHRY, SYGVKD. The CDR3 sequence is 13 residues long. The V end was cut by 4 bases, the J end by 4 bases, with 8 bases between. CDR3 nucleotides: TGTGCCATCAGTGGGTGGACAGGAAACACCATATATTTT. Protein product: CAISGWTGNTIYF.

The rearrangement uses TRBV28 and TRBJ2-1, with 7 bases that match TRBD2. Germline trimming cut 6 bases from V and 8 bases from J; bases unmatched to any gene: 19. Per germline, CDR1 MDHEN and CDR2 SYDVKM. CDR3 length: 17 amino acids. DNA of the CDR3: TGTGCCAGCAGCTCCGGTAGGGGTGACGGGAGGTGGCATGAGCAGTTCTTC. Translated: CASSSGRGDGRWHEQFF.

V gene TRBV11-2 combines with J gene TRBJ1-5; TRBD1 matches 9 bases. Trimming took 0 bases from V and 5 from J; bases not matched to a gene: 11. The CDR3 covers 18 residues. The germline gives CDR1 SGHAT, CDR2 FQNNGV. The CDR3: CASSLDLPDRGIYQPQHF. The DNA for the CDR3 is TGTGCCAGCAGCTTAGATCTACCTGACAGGGGGATCTATCAGCCCCAGCATTTT.

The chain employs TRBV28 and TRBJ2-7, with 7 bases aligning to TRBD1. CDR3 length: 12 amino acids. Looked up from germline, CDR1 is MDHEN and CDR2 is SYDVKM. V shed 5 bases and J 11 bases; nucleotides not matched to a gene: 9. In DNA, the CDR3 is TGTGCCAGCAGTCCGGACAGGTTAGAGAAGTACTTC. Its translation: CASSPDRLEKYF.

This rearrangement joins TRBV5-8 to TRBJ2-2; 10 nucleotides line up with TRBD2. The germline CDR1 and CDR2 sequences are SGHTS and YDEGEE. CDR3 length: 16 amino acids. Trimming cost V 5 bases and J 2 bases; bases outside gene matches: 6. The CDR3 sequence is CASSPGLAVNTGELFF. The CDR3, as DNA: TGTGCCAGCAGTCCAGGACTAGCGGTCAACACCGGGGAGCTGTTTTTT.

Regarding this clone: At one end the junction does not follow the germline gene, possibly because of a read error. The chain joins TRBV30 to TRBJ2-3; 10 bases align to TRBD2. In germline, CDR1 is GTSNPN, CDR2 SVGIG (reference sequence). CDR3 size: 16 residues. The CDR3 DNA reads TGTGCCTGGAGTGCCCCCTCCGGGCTAGCGGGAGCCGATTGTAACTTT. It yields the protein CAWSAPSGLAGADCNF. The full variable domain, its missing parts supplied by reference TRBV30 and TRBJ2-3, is SQTIHQWPATLVQPVGSPLSLECTVEGTSNPNLYWYRQAAGRGLQLLFYSVGIGQISSEVPQNLSASRPQDRQFILSSKKLLLSDSGFYLCAWSAPSGLAGADCNFGPGTRLTVL.

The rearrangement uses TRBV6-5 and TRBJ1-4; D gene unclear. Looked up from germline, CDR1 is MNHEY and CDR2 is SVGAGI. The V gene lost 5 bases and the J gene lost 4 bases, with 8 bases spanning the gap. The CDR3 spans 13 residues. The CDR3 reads CASSRGVNEKLFF. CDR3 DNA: TGTGCCAGCAGTCGGGGAGTTAATGAAAAACTGTTTTTT.

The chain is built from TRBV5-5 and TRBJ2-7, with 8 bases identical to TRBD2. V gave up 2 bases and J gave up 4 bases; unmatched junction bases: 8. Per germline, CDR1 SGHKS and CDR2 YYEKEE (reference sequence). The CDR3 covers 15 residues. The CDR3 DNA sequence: TGTGCCAGCAGCTTCAACCCAGCGGGAGTATACGAGCAGTACTTC. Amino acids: CASSFNPAGVYEQYF.